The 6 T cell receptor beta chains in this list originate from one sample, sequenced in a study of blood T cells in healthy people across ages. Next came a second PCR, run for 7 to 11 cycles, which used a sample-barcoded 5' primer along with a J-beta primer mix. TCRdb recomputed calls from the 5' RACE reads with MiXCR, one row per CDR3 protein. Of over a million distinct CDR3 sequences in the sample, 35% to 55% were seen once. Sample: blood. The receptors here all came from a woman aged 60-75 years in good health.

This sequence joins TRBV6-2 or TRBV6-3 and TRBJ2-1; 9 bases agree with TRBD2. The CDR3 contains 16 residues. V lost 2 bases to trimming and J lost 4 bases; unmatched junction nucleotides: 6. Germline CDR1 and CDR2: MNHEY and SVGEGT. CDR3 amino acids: CASSYRGTSPYNEQFF. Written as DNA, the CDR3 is TGTGCCAGCAGTTACCGGGGGACTAGCCCATACAATGAGCAGTTCTTC.

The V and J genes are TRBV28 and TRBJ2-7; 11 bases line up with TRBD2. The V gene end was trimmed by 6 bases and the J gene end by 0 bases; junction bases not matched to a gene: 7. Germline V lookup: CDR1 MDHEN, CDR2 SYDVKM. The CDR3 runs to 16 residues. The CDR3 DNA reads TGTGCCAGCAGAGCCGGGACTAGCGGATACTCCTACGAGCAGTACTTC. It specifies CASRAGTSGYSYEQYF.

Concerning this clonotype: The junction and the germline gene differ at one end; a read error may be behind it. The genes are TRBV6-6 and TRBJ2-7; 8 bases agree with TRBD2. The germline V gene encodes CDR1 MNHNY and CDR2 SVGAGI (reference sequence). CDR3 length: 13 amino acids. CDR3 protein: CASSGGGSCEQYF. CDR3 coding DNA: TGTGCCAGCAGCGGGGGGGGATCCTGCGAGCAGTACTTC.

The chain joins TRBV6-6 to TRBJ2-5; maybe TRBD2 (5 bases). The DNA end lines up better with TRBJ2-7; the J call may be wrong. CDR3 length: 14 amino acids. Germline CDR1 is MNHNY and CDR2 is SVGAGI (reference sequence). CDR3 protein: CATRVNPLGSEQYF. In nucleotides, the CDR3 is TGTGCCACCAGAGTAAATCCGCTGGGGAGCGAGCAGTACTTC.

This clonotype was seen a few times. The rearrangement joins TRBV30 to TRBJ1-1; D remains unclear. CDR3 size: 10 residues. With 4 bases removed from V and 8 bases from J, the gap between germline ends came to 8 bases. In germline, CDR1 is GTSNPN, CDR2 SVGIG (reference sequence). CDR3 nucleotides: TGTGCCTGGAAGGAGATCGAAGCTTTCTTT. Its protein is CAWKEIEAFF.

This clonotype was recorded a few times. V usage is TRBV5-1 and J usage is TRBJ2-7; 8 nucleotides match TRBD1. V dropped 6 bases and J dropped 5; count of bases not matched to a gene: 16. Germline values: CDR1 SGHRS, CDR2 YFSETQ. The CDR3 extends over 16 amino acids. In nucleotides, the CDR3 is TGCGCCAGCACCTCCCTCTCGGGACAGGTTGCGGACGAGCAGTACTTC. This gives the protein CASTSLSGQVADEQYF.